Presented here are 6 T cell receptor beta chains from one specimen sequenced in a study of shared clonotypes between healthy human individuals. Using immunoSEQ multiplex PCR, the repertoire was profiled, and TCRdb retains in-frame clones only, with some absent. The data hold approximately 940,000 clones, with 60% to 85% observed a single time. The sample taken for sequencing was memory CD4+ T cells sorted from blood. Indicated subset: CD45RA-negative fraction. The receptors were gathered from a man aged 18-30 years in good health.

V gene TRBV6-5 combines with J gene TRBJ1-1; D ambiguous. CDR3 length equals 13 residues. Trimming removed 8 bases at V and 0 bases at J, with 10 bases between. Germline loops: CDR1 MNHEY, CDR2 SVGAGI. The CDR3 region is CASSRPMNTEAFF. In DNA form, the CDR3 reads TGTGCCAGCTCGAGGCCGATGAACACTGAAGCTTTCTTT.

The chain is built from TRBV5-1 and TRBJ2-3; TRBD2 matches at 11 bases. The CDR3 covers 17 residues. The V gene's germline CDR1 is SGHRS and CDR2 YFSETQ. The V gene end was trimmed by 0 bases and the J gene end by 5 bases; junction bases not matched to a gene: 8. CDR3 in amino acids: CASSLALAGGRIDTQYF. For the CDR3, the DNA is TGCGCCAGCAGCTTGGCTCTAGCGGGGGGCCGGATAGATACGCAGTATTTT.

The CDR3 here is CASREQGVANYGYTF. The CDR3, as DNA: TGTGCCAGCAGGGAACAGGGCGTAGCTAACTATGGCTACACCTTC. V is TRBV2 and J is TRBJ1-2; D possibly corresponds to TRBD1 (6 bases). Germline lookup yields CDR1 SNHLY and CDR2 FYNNEI. The V end lost 6 bases, the J end lost 0 bases, and 14 bases lay between the germline ends. The CDR3 extends over 15 amino acids.

The chain employs TRBV11-2 and TRBJ2-2; 7 bases are a match to TRBD1. The CDR3 is made up of 14 amino acids. Germline V gives CDR1 SGHAT, CDR2 FQNNGV. V shed 5 bases, J shed 7 bases, and the junction held 7 bases outside the gene matches. The CDR3 DNA sequence: TGTGCCAGCAGCGAATCAGGGGGTTTCGGGGAGCTGTTTTTT. Its protein is CASSESGGFGELFF.

This clone has only a few counts. Other nucleotide sequences from this sample produce the same CDR3. The V gene is TRBV28, the J gene TRBJ2-7; weak D call: TRBD1 (5 bases). Germline assignment: CDR1 MDHEN and CDR2 SYDVKM. This CDR3 is built from 13 residues. V lost 3 bases, J lost 1 base, and 7 bases lay in between. The CDR3 region has the DNA TGTGCCAGCAGTTTTCGACAGTCCTACGAGCAGTACTTC. It encodes CASSFRQSYEQYF.

The rearrangement uses TRBV9 and TRBJ1-2; no clear D. V lost 2 bases to trimming and J lost 3 bases, with 5 bases between them. The length of the CDR3 is 12 residues. Per the germline V gene, CDR1 is SGDLS and CDR2 is YYNGEE. Written as DNA, the CDR3 is TGTGCCAGCAGCGTGGATGACTATGGCTACACCTTC. This gives the protein CASSVDDYGYTF. Variable domain in full (rest from reference TRBV9 and TRBJ1-2): DSGVTQTPKHLITATGQRVTLRCSPRSGDLSVYWYQQSLDQGLQFLIQYYNGEERAKGNILERFSAQQFPDLHSELNLSSLELGDSALYFCASSVDDYGYTFGSGTRLTVV.